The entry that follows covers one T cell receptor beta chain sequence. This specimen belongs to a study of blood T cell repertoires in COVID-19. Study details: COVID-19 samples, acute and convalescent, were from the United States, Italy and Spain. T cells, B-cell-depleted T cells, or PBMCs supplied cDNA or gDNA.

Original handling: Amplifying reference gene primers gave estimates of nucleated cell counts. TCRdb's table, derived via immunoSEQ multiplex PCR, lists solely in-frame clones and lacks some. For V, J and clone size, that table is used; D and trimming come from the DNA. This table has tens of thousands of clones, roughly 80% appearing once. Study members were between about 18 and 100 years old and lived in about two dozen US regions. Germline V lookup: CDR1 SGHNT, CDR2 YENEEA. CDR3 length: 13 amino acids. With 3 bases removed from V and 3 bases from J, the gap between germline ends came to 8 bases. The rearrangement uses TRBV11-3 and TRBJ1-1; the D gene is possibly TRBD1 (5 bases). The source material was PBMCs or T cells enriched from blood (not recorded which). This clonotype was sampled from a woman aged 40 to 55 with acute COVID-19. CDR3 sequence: CASSLSGYTEAFF. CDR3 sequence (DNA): TGTGCCAGCAGCTTGTCAGGGTACACTGAAGCTTTCTTT.